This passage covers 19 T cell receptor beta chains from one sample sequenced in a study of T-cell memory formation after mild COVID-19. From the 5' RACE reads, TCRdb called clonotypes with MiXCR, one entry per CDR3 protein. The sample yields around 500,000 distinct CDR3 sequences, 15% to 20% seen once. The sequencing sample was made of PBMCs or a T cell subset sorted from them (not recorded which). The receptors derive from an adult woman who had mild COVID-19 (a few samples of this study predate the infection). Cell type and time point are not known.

CDR3 nucleotides: TGCAGTGCGGCACCGATCACAGATACGCAGTATTTT. Translation: CSAAPITDTQYF. The genes are TRBV20-1 and TRBJ2-3; D remains unclear. In germline, CDR1 is DFQATT, CDR2 SNEGSKA (reference sequence). The CDR3 covers 12 residues. Between the trimmed V and J ends, which lost 6 bases and 2 bases, there was a span of 9 bases.

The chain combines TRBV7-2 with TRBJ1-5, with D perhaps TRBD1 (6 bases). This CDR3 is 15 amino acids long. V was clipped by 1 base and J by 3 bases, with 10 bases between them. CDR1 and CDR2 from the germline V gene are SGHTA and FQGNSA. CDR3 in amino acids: CASSLVGQINQPQHF. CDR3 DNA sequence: TGTGCCAGCAGCTTAGTTGGACAGATCAATCAGCCCCAGCATTTT. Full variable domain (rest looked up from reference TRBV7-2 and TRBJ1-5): GAGVSQSPSNKVTEKGKDVELRCDPISGHTALYWYRQSLGQGLEFLIYFQGNSAPDKSGLPSDRFSAERTGGSVSTLTIQRTQQEDSAVYLCASSLVGQINQPQHFGDGTRLSIL.

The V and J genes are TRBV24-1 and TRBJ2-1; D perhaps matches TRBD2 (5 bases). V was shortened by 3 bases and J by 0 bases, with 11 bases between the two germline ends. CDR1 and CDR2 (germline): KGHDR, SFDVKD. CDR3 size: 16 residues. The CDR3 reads CATSDDGESSYNEQFF. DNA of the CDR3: TGTGCCACCAGTGATGACGGGGAGAGCTCCTACAATGAGCAGTTCTTC.

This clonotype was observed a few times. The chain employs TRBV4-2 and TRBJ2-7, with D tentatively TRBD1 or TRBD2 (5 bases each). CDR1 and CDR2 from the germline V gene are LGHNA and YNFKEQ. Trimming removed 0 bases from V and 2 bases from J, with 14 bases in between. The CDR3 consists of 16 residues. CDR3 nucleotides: TGTGCCAGCAGCCAAGAGTATGGGGACGGTGCCTACGAGCAGTACTTC. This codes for CASSQEYGDGAYEQYF.

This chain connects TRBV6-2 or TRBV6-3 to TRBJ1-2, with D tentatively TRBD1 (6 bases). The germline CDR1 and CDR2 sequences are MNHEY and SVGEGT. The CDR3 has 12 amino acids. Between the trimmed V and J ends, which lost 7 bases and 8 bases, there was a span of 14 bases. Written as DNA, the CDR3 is TGTGCCAGCACTGTCCCCGGGGGCGGCTACACCTTC. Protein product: CASTVPGGGYTF.

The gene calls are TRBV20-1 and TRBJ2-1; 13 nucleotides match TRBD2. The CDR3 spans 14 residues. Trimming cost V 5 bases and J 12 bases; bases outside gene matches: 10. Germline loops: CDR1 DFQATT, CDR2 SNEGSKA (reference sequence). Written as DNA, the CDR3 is TGCAGTGCTCCCCGACTAGCGGGAGGACTTGTGCAGTTCTTC. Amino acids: CSAPRLAGGLVQFF.

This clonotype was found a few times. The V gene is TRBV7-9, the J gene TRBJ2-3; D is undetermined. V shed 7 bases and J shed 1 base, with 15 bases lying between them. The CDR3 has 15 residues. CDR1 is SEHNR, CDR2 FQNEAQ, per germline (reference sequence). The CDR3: CASTSEGRGTDTQYF. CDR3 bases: TGTGCCAGCACCTCCGAAGGAAGAGGCACAGATACGCAGTATTTT. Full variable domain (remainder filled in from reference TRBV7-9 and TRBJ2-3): DTGVSQNPRHKITKRGQNVTFRCDPISEHNRLYWYRQTLGQGPEFLTYFQNEAQLEKSRLLSDRFSAERPKGSFSTLEIQRTEQGDSAMYLCASTSEGRGTDTQYFGPGTRLTVL.

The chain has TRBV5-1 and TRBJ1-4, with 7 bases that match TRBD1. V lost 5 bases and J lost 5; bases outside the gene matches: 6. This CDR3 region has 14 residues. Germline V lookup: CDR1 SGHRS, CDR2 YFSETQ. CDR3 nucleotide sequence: TGCGCCAGCAGACCAGGGGGGGCAAATGAAAAACTGTTTTTT. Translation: CASRPGGANEKLFF.

The CDR3 bases are TGTGCCAGCAGACGGGACGCGGGCGAGACCCAGTACTTC. This sequence encodes CASRRDAGETQYF. The rearrangement uses TRBV6-1 and TRBJ2-5, with D perhaps being TRBD1 or TRBD2 (5 bases each). Trimming took off 6 bases at V and 5 bases at J, with 13 bases between the two ends. Germline V CDR1 and CDR2: MNHNS, SASEGT. The CDR3 length is 13 residues.

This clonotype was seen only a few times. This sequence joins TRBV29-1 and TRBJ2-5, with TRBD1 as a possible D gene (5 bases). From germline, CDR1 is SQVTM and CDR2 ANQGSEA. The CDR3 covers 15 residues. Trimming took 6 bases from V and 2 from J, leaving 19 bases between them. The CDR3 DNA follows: TGCAGCGTCTGGGGCGGCCAGCAGACACAAGAGACCCAGTACTTC. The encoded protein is CSVWGGQQTQETQYF.

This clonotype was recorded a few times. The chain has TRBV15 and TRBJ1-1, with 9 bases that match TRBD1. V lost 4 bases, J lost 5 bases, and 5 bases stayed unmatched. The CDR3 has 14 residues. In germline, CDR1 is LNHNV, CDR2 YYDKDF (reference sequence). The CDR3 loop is CATSTRTGETEAFF. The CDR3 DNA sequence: TGTGCCACCAGCACCCGGACAGGGGAAACTGAAGCTTTCTTT.

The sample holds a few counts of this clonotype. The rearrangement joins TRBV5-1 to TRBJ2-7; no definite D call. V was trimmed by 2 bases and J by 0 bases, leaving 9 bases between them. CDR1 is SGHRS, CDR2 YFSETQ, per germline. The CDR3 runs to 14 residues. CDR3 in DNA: TGCGCCAGCAGCTTAAGGGTGAGCTCCTACGAGCAGTACTTC. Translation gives CASSLRVSSYEQYF.

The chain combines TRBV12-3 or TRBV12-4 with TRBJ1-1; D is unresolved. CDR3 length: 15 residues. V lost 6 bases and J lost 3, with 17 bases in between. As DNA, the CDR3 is TGTGCCAGCAGCCCGAGAAAGACGGCATACACTGAAGCTTTCTTT. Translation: CASSPRKTAYTEAFF.

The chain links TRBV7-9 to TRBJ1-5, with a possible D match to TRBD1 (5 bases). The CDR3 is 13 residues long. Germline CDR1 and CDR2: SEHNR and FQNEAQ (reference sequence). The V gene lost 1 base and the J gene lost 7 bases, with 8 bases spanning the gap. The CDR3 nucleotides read TGTGCCAGCAGCTTAGGGGGGATCCAGCCCCAGCATTTT. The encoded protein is CASSLGGIQPQHF.

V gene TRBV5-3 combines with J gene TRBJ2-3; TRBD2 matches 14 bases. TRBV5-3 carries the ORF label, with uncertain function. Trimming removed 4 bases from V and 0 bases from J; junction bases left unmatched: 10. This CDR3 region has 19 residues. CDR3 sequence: CARSASGTSGSRSTDTQYF. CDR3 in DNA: TGTGCCAGAAGCGCGTCCGGGACTAGCGGGAGTAGGAGCACAGATACGCAGTATTTT.

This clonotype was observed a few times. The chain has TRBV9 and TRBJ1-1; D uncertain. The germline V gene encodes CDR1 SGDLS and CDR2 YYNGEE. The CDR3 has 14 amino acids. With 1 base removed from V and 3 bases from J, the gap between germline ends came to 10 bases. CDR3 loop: CASSVSAGDTEAFF. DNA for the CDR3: TGTGCCAGCAGCGTATCGGCCGGGGACACTGAAGCTTTCTTT.

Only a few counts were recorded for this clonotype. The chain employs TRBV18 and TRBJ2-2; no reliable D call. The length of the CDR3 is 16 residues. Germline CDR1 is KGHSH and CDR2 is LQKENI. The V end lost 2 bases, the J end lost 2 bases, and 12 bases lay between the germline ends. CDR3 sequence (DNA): TGTGCCAGCTCACCAGGGATGGAGAAAAACACCGGGGAGCTGTTTTTT. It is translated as CASSPGMEKNTGELFF.

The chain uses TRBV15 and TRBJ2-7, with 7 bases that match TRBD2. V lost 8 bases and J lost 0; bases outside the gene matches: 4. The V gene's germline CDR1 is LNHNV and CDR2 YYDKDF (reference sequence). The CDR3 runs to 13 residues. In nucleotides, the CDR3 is TGTGCCACCTCTCTAGCGGTCTCCTACGAGCAGTACTTC. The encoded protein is CATSLAVSYEQYF.

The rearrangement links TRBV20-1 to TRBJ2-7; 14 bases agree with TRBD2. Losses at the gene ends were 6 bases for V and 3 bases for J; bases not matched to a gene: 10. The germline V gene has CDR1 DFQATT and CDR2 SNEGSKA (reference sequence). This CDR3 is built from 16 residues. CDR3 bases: TGCAGTGCCACCGGGACTAGCGGGAGTCTTGGCTACGAGCAGTACTTC. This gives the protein CSATGTSGSLGYEQYF.